These T cell receptor beta chains were read from a single sample in a study of T cell changes during pregnancy in multiple sclerosis. Repertoires were generated with immunoSEQ multiplex PCR, while TCRdb's copy carries only in-frame clones and drops some. The sample comprises under 95,000 clones, roughly 92% of which are singletons, and 2% to 2.5% rests with the top ten. This specimen was peripheral blood, taken after pregnancy. The source is a female donor with multiple sclerosis, enrolled in a pregnancy study. The CDR3 runs from the conserved cysteine through the conserved F or W. A D gene is named only where the DNA matches it firmly. Clone size appears in some rows only: once, few, many, or a class for an expanded clone.

D,V,J,size,CDR3,DNA
TRBD1,TRBV19,TRBJ1-3,-,CASSIGTAGNTIYF,TGTGCCAGTAGTATCGGGACAGCCGGAAACACCATATATTTT
-,TRBV5-1,TRBJ2-7,-,CASSRGFEGFSYEQYF,TGCGCCAGCAGCAGGGGGTTTGAGGGTTTTTCCTACGAGCAGTACTTC
TRBD1,TRBV9,TRBJ2-3,few,CASSLTGARNTQYF,TGTGCCAGCAGCTTGACAGGGGCAAGGAATACGCAGTATTTT
-,TRBV2,TRBJ2-7,-,CASSETYEQYF,TGTGCCAGCAGTGAAACTTACGAGCAGTACTTC
-,TRBV4-2,TRBJ1-1,-,CASSQVSVNTEAFF,TGTGCCAGCAGCCAAGTCAGCGTGAACACTGAAGCTTTCTTT
TRBD1,TRBV4-1,TRBJ2-7,-,CASSLEDRAYEQYF,TGCGCCAGCAGCCTCGAAGACAGGGCCTACGAGCAGTACTTC
-,TRBV7-8,TRBJ1-2,-,CASSLGTGFNYGYTF,TGTGCCAGCAGCTTAGGCACAGGGTTTAACTATGGCTACACCTTC
-,TRBV5-1,TRBJ1-1,-,CASSLPPLNSEAFF,TGCGCCAGCAGCTTACCACCCCTAAACTCGGAAGCTTTCTTT
-,TRBV30,TRBJ2-7,-,CAWSARLNYEQYF,TGTGCCTGGAGTGCTAGGCTCAACTACGAGCAGTACTTC
-,TRBV7-8,TRBJ2-5,once,CASSLAGGGWETQYF,TGTGCCAGCAGCTTAGCGGGTGGGGGCTGGGAGACCCAGTACTTC
TRBD2,TRBV5-1,TRBJ2-1,once,CASSLGLAGVYEQFF,TGCGCCAGCAGCCTGGGACTAGCGGGAGTTTATGAGCAGTTCTTC
-,TRBV5-6,TRBJ2-3,-,CASSLVAGGTDTQYF,TGTGCCAGCAGCTTGGTGGCAGGGGGGACAGATACGCAGTATTTT
-,TRBV7-9,TRBJ2-5,-,CASSLRPGVRETQYF,TGTGCCAGCAGCTTAAGACCGGGAGTTAGGGAGACCCAGTACTTC
TRBD2,TRBV7-9,TRBJ2-7,-,CASSRGGTIAYEQYF,TGTGCCAGCAGCCGGGGGGGTACCATTGCCTACGAGCAGTACTTC
-,TRBV19,TRBJ2-2,-,CASSINSGVLAGELFF,TGTGCCAGTAGTATTAACTCAGGGGTTCTTGCCGGGGAGCTGTTTTTT
-,TRBV11-2,TRBJ1-4,-,CASSQEDRATNEKLFF,TGTGCCAGCAGCCAAGAAGACAGAGCAACTAATGAAAAACTGTTTTTT
-,TRBV6-5,TRBJ1-2,few,CASSFDGSYGYTF,TGTGCCAGCAGTTTCGACGGGTCCTATGGCTACACCTTC
TRBD1,TRBV2,TRBJ2-5,once,CASSDVGDSWQETQYF,TGTGCCAGCAGTGACGTTGGGGACAGCTGGCAAGAGACCCAGTACTTC
TRBD1,TRBV18,TRBJ1-4,-,CASSPRGRDEKLFF,TGTGCCAGCTCACCGAGGGGGCGGGATGAAAAACTGTTTTTT
TRBD1,TRBV5-1,TRBJ2-7,-,CASSPETGSRHEQYF,TGCGCCAGCAGCCCGGAGACAGGGTCCCGCCACGAGCAGTACTTC
-,TRBV27,TRBJ2-3,-,CASSLRFTDTQYF,TGTGCCAGCAGTTTACGGTTCACAGATACGCAGTATTTT
-,TRBV19,TRBJ2-3,-,CASSIGTVVTDTQYF,TGTGCCAGTAGTATAGGGACAGTGGTCACAGATACGCAGTATTTT
TRBD2,TRBV5-5,TRBJ2-2,-,CASSLGGGTTGELFF,TGTGCCAGCAGCCTCGGGGGGGGGACCACCGGGGAGCTGTTTTTT
-,TRBV6-5,TRBJ1-4,-,CASSEPGAGKLFF,TGTGCCAGCAGTGAACCAGGGGCGGGAAAACTGTTTTTT
TRBD1,TRBV7-8,TRBJ2-7,-,CASSPLRGRDEQYF,TGTGCCAGCAGCCCACTCAGGGGGCGCGACGAGCAGTACTTC
-,TRBV4-3,TRBJ2-5,-,CASSQDQGGREETQYF,TGCGCCAGCAGCCAAGATCAGGGGGGAAGGGAAGAGACCCAGTACTTC
TRBD1,TRBV30,TRBJ2-2,once,CAWVTGTTGELFF,TGTGCCTGGGTGACAGGGACCACCGGGGAGCTGTTTTTT
TRBD1,TRBV5-6,TRBJ1-2,-,CASSLVGRGDYGYTF,TGTGCCAGCAGCTTGGTCGGCAGGGGGGACTATGGCTACACCTTC
-,TRBV19,TRBJ2-7,few,CATSTAGVSSYEQYF,TGTGCCACCAGTACTGCAGGCGTAAGCTCCTACGAGCAGTACTTC
TRBD2,TRBV2,TRBJ2-2,-,CASRAGANTGELFF,TGTGCCAGCAGGGCGGGAGCGAACACCGGGGAGCTGTTTTTT
TRBD2,TRBV5-5,TRBJ2-7,-,CASENLAGVFEQYF,TGTGCCAGCGAGAATCTAGCGGGAGTGTTTGAGCAGTACTTC
TRBD2,TRBV2,TRBJ2-1,-,CASAGTSAYNEQFF,TGTGCCAGCGCCGGGACTAGCGCCTACAATGAGCAGTTCTTC
-,TRBV4-3,TRBJ2-6,-,CASSQAYRDSGANVLTF,TGCGCCAGCAGCCAAGCATACAGGGACTCTGGGGCCAACGTCCTGACTTTC
-,TRBV4-1,TRBJ2-7,-,CASSLTQGKDYEQYF,TGCGCCAGCAGCCTCACACAGGGTAAAGACTACGAGCAGTACTTC
-,TRBV30,TRBJ2-1,-,CAGSTEGSLGNYNEQFF,TGTGCCGGGAGTACGGAGGGGTCTCTGGGTAACTACAATGAGCAGTTCTTC
-,TRBV6-5,TRBJ2-3,once,CASSYRGLVGTDTQYF,TGTGCCAGCAGTTACCGCGGTCTAGTCGGCACAGATACGCAGTATTTT
TRBD2,TRBV29-1,TRBJ2-5,-,CSVVFARLAGGSGTQYF,TGCAGCGTTGTTTTTGCCCGGCTAGCGGGGGGGTCTGGGACCCAGTACTTC
-,TRBV29-1,TRBJ2-3,once,CSVKPDSPSTDTQYF,TGCAGCGTTAAGCCCGACAGCCCTAGCACAGATACGCAGTATTTT
-,TRBV28,TRBJ1-3,-,CASNLGGSSGNTIYF,TGTGCCAGCAACCTTGGGGGCAGCTCTGGAAACACCATATATTTT
-,TRBV5-6,TRBJ2-3,-,CASRKLNTQYF,TGTGCCAGCAGGAAACTAAATACGCAGTATTTT